The rows below give T cell receptor beta chains drawn from one sample of a study of blood T cell repertoires in COVID-19. Sequencing used immunoSEQ multiplex PCR; TCRdb keeps in-frame clones, though not all of them. The sample records under 200,000 clones, 80% to 90% being singletons. Sequenced: peripheral blood. The source is a man aged 60-69 years with acute or convalescent COVID-19. The CDR3 runs from the conserved cysteine through the conserved F or W. A D gene is named only where the DNA matches it firmly. Part of the rows lack a size; the others show once, few, many or a class for expanded clones.

v_call: TRBV30
j_call: TRBJ1-1
d_call: NA
clone_size: NA
cdr3_aa: CAWSSTGNTEAFF
cdr3_nt: TGTGCCTGGAGTTCCACCGGTAACACTGAAGCTTTCTTT

v_call: TRBV28
j_call: TRBJ2-7
d_call: TRBD1
clone_size: NA
cdr3_aa: CASSLGQSRHEQYF
cdr3_nt: TGTGCCAGCAGCCTGGGACAGAGCCGACACGAGCAGTACTTC

v_call: TRBV9
j_call: TRBJ2-5
d_call: NA
clone_size: NA
cdr3_aa: CASSQTTGGGTQYF
cdr3_nt: TGTGCCAGCAGCCAAACGACAGGCGGAGGGACCCAGTACTTC

v_call: TRBV19
j_call: TRBJ1-2
d_call: TRBD1
clone_size: NA
cdr3_aa: CASRIGQGSGYGYTF
cdr3_nt: TGTGCCAGTAGAATCGGACAGGGGAGTGGCTATGGCTACACCTTC

v_call: TRBV19
j_call: TRBJ1-3
d_call: TRBD1
clone_size: few
cdr3_aa: CATKGQGRNTIYF
cdr3_nt: TGTGCCACTAAGGGACAGGGTAGGAACACCATATATTTT

v_call: TRBV2
j_call: TRBJ2-3
d_call: TRBD2
clone_size: NA
cdr3_aa: CASSEGPSGRTDTQYF
cdr3_nt: TGTGCCAGCAGTGAAGGGCCTAGCGGGCGCACAGATACGCAGTATTTT

v_call: TRBV7-2
j_call: TRBJ2-1
d_call: NA
clone_size: few
cdr3_aa: CASSLQGRGGLNEQFF
cdr3_nt: TGTGCCAGCAGCTTGCAAGGGCGTGGAGGGTTAAATGAGCAGTTCTTC

v_call: TRBV28
j_call: TRBJ1-1
d_call: NA
clone_size: NA
cdr3_aa: CASSQNRGAELEAFF
cdr3_nt: TGTGCCAGCAGTCAAAACCGGGGGGCAGAGCTTGAAGCTTTCTTT

v_call: TRBV19
j_call: TRBJ2-5
d_call: TRBD1
clone_size: NA
cdr3_aa: CASSRDRFYETQYF
cdr3_nt: TGTGCCAGTAGTAGGGACAGGTTTTACGAGACCCAGTACTTC

v_call: TRBV18
j_call: TRBJ2-7
d_call: NA
clone_size: NA
cdr3_aa: CASSPGGHEQYF
cdr3_nt: TGTGCCAGCTCACCAGGAGGCCACGAGCAGTACTTC

v_call: TRBV28
j_call: TRBJ1-2
d_call: TRBD1
clone_size: NA
cdr3_aa: CASSFLPPGQGNGYTF
cdr3_nt: TGTGCCAGCAGTTTCCTACCCCCGGGACAGGGGAATGGCTACACCTTC

v_call: TRBV5-1
j_call: TRBJ2-5
d_call: TRBD1
clone_size: NA
cdr3_aa: CASSPTGYGTQYF
cdr3_nt: TGCGCCAGCAGCCCGACAGGGTATGGGACCCAGTACTTC

v_call: TRBV2
j_call: TRBJ2-1
d_call: TRBD2
clone_size: NA
cdr3_aa: CASKASGLLEQFF
cdr3_nt: TGTGCCAGCAAGGCTAGCGGCCTACTTGAGCAGTTCTTC

v_call: TRBV10-3
j_call: TRBJ2-1
d_call: TRBD2
clone_size: NA
cdr3_aa: CAISPSAGENYNEQFF
cdr3_nt: TGTGCCATCAGTCCCTCGGCGGGAGAGAATTACAATGAGCAGTTCTTC